Below, 2 T cell receptor beta chains from the same sample are listed, as sequenced in a study of Ad26.COV2.S vaccination and SARS-CoV-2 variants (dated by TCRdb to the early 2020s). Receptor libraries were prepared by the immunoSEQ multiplex PCR assay. TCRdb took over this immuneACCESS table, retaining in-frame rearrangements with V and J assigned. Such tables are incomplete; in checked studies, under half of the missing clones stem from an unresolved V gene, and the remainder is unexplained. This sample comprises hundreds of thousands of clones, about 91% of them detected only once. 3% to 4% of the sample goes to the ten largest clones. The intended sense of this specimen's time point label: individuals recovered from natural SARS-CoV-2 infection. The sample in question was peripheral blood, obtained after recovery from COVID-19. These receptors all come from a human donor who had recovered from COVID-19.

The CDR3 region has the DNA TGTGCCAGTAGTATACGGGGTCCGAACACCGGGGAGCTGTTTTTT. Translated, it gives CASSIRGPNTGELFF. The chain combines TRBV19 with TRBJ2-2; D perhaps matches TRBD2 (5 bases). The CDR3 has 15 amino acids. From germline, CDR1 is LNHDA and CDR2 SQIVND (reference sequence). Trimming stripped 2 bases from V and 0 bases from J, with 7 bases between.

V is TRBV5-8 and J is TRBJ2-1, with D uncertain. The CDR3 extends over 13 amino acids. V was pared by 4 bases and J by 4 bases, with 9 bases between. In germline, CDR1 is SGHTS, CDR2 YDEGEE. CDR3 DNA sequence: TGTGCCAGCAGCCGGATCGGTTACAATGAGCAGTTCTTC. Its translation is CASSRIGYNEQFF.